The 17 T cell receptor beta chains below were found in one sample sequenced in a study of blood T cell repertoires in COVID-19. The assay was immunoSEQ multiplex PCR, and TCRdb's table has in-frame clones only and misses some. The sample carries around 26,000 clones, approximately 85% recorded once. Sequencing was done on a sample of peripheral blood. All receptors derive from a human donor in a cohort sampled during active COVID-19.

The CDR3 nucleotides read TGTGCCAGCAGTTCACTAGGGTTTGAAGCTTTCTTT. Its translation: CASSSLGFEAFF. The V call is TRBV27, the J call TRBJ1-1, with D unresolved. Per the germline V gene, CDR1 is MNHEY and CDR2 is SMNVEV (reference sequence). The CDR3 loop spans 12 amino acids. Trimming removed 4 bases from V and 7 bases from J, with 10 bases in between.

The chain has TRBV3-1 (or the pseudogene TRBV3-2) and TRBJ2-1, with TRBD1 matching over 7 bases. With V trimmed by 5 bases and J by 8 bases, 6 bases remained unmatched. This CDR3 is 13 amino acids long. Looked up from germline, CDR1 is LGHDT and CDR2 is YNNKEL (reference sequence). CDR3 coding DNA: TGTGCCAGCAGCGGACGAGGGGGCTATGAGCAGTTCTTC. Translated, it gives CASSGRGGYEQFF.

CDR3 coding DNA: TGCGCCAGCAGCTTGGCTGGGTCGGGGGGACGCACCTACAATGAGCAGTTCTTC. Its protein is CASSLAGSGGRTYNEQFF. The gene calls are TRBV5-1 and TRBJ2-1, with 7 nucleotides matching TRBD2. Trimming at V came to 0 bases and at J to 2 bases, leaving 11 bases not matched to a gene. Germline CDR1 SGHRS, CDR2 YFSETQ. This CDR3 region has 18 residues.

The chain employs TRBV10-3 and TRBJ2-5, with TRBD1 matching over 7 bases. The CDR3 has 13 amino acids. Germline lookup yields CDR1 ENHRY and CDR2 SYGVKD. Losses at the gene ends were 4 bases for V and 5 bases for J; bases not matched to a gene: 4. The chain's CDR3 is CAISVTGDETQYF. The DNA for the CDR3 is TGTGCCATCAGTGTAACAGGGGACGAGACCCAGTACTTC.

The chain joins TRBV5-4 to TRBJ1-1; D possibly corresponds to TRBD1 (5 bases). Per germline, CDR1 SGHNT and CDR2 YYREEE (reference sequence). V shed 4 bases and J shed 1 base, with 11 bases lying between them. The CDR3 is made up of 14 amino acids. The CDR3 here is CASSRQTGNTEAFF. The CDR3 nucleotides are TGTGCCAGCAGCCGACAGACGGGGAACACTGAAGCTTTCTTT.

The chain combines TRBV15 with TRBJ2-5, with 7 nucleotides matching TRBD1. Germline assignment: CDR1 LNHNV and CDR2 YYDKDF (reference sequence). The CDR3 is 14 amino acids. V shed 6 bases, J shed 2 bases, and the junction held 6 bases outside the gene matches. The DNA of the CDR3 is TGTGCCACCAGGAGACAGGGATATCAAGAGACCCAGTACTTC. Residues: CATRRQGYQETQYF.

This rearrangement joins TRBV4-1 to TRBJ1-2; D gene uncertain. The CDR3 is 15 amino acids. The germline CDR1 and CDR2 sequences are MGHRA and YSYEKL. V lost 1 base to trimming and J lost 0 bases, with 9 bases between them. Here the CDR3 DNA reads TGCGCCAGCAGCCAAGTCGCGGGTTCTAACTATGGCTACACCTTC. Residues: CASSQVAGSNYGYTF.

The chain recombines TRBV9 with TRBJ1-1; D is possibly TRBD1 (5 bases). Germline V gene sequence: CDR1 SGDLS, CDR2 YYNGEE. The CDR3 runs to 15 residues. The V gene lost 0 bases and the J gene lost 4 bases, with 13 bases spanning the gap. The CDR3 DNA sequence: TGTGCCAGCAGCGTAGAGGGGAGCGGGAGCACTGAAGCTTTCTTT. It specifies CASSVEGSGSTEAFF.

Only one count was recorded for this clone. The chain recombines TRBV6-6 with TRBJ1-5; D gene ambiguous. The germline V gene encodes CDR1 MNHNY and CDR2 SVGAGI (reference sequence). V shed 0 bases and J shed 4 bases, with 7 bases lying between them. CDR3 size: 14 residues. CDR3 sequence (DNA): TGTGCCAGCAGTTACTCGGAGTCTAATCAGCCCCAGCATTTT. Amino acids: CASSYSESNQPQHF.

The CDR3 sequence is CASSVGPGETRTDTQYF. For the CDR3, the DNA is TGTGCCAGCAGCGTAGGCCCGGGGGAGACGCGCACAGATACGCAGTATTTT. The chain links TRBV9 to TRBJ2-3; possibly TRBD2 for D (6 bases). CDR1 SGDLS and CDR2 YYNGEE come from the germline V gene. Trimming took off 0 bases at V and 1 base at J, with 15 bases between the two ends. The CDR3 spans 17 residues.

This clone turned up a few times. The rearrangement joins TRBV24-1 to TRBJ1-5; D uncertain. Deletions cut 3 bases from V and 0 bases from J, with 11 bases between. Germline V gene data show CDR1 as KGHDR and CDR2 as SFDVKD. The length of the CDR3 is 16 residues. The CDR3 nucleotides read TGTGCCACCAGTGATGTGGCAGTATATAGCAATCAGCCCCAGCATTTT. It is translated as CATSDVAVYSNQPQHF.

The rearrangement links TRBV25-1 to TRBJ2-7; 8 nucleotides align to TRBD2. Germline values: CDR1 MGHDK, CDR2 SYGVNS. The CDR3 has 17 residues. Trimming at V came to 6 bases and at J to 6 bases, leaving 19 bases not matched to a gene. CDR3 sequence: CASSRTAGGIPFCEQYF. In DNA form, the CDR3 reads TGTGCCAGCAGCCGAACGGCGGGAGGAATCCCATTTTGCGAGCAGTACTTC.

J is TRBJ1-6 and V is TRBV5-5; TRBD1 is a possible D gene (5 bases). CDR1 and CDR2 from the germline V gene are SGHKS and YYEKEE (reference sequence). Trimming shortened V by 0 bases and J by 10 bases, and 11 bases separated the two germline ends. CDR3 length: 14 amino acids. The CDR3, as DNA: TGTGCCAGCAGCTTGGGGCAGGGACTCTCACCCCTCCACTTT. It encodes CASSLGQGLSPLHF.

V and J are TRBV6-4 and TRBJ1-6, with a weak D call TRBD1 (5 bases). CDR1 MRHNA and CDR2 SNTAGT come from the germline V gene. Trimming left V 5 bases short and J 7 bases short, with 12 bases between. The CDR3 runs 14 residues. Here the CDR3 DNA reads TGTGCCAGCAGTTCGGGACTGGAGAATTCACCCCTCCACTTT. It yields the protein CASSSGLENSPLHF.

The chain links TRBV11-3 to TRBJ2-1, with TRBD2 matching 7 bases. The V gene end was trimmed by 1 base and the J gene end by 4 bases; junction bases not matched to a gene: 13. The germline V gene has CDR1 SGHNT and CDR2 YENEEA. CDR3 size: 18 residues. As DNA, the CDR3 is TGTGCCAGCAGCTTAGGCGGTCAAAGTGGGGGGGGTTACAATGAGCAGTTCTTC. This codes for CASSLGGQSGGGYNEQFF.

The rearrangement links TRBV7-2 to TRBJ1-6, with D possibly being TRBD1 (6 bases). The CDR3 has 15 residues. V gave up 5 bases and J gave up 7 bases, with 15 bases separating them. Germline V gene sequence: CDR1 SGHTA, CDR2 FQGNSA. The CDR3 region is CASSQIQGGNSPLHF. DNA of the CDR3: TGTGCCAGCAGCCAAATACAGGGCGGCAATTCACCCCTCCACTTT.

This rearrangement joins TRBV29-1 to TRBJ2-1, with D possibly being TRBD1 (5 bases). The CDR3 length is 15 residues. Germline V gene lookup returns CDR1 SQVTM and CDR2 ANQGSEA. V gave up 3 bases and J gave up 8 bases, with 20 bases separating them. For the CDR3, the DNA is TGCAGCGTTGATAAGTATTGGCAGGGCCGGGATGAGCAGTTCTTC. It codes for CSVDKYWQGRDEQFF.